This T cell receptor (beta chain) was captured by sequencing in a study of blood T cell repertoires in COVID-19 (dated by TCRdb to the early 2020s). Describing the broader study: Samples from collaborators originated in the United States, Italy and Spain and spanned both the acute and convalescent phases of COVID-19. The material from the prospective study consisted of cDNA or gDNA derived from T cells, B-cell-depleted T cells, or PBMCs. Deeply sampled blood TCRbeta repertoires from subjects exposed to, actively infected with, or recovered from COVID-19 were included in the dataset. A freely available public database, intended as a resource for researchers studying the immune response to SARS-CoV-2, is where the repertoires were released. Samples were obtained from the ongoing ImmuneRACE study (first 160 participants) and from 1,254 subjects provided by 6 global collaborators. Nearly every sample came with metadata listing a de-identified subject ID, COVID-19 status, age in years and sex. Where available, HLA class I and class II types were obtained from metadata supplied by the sample provider rather than from assay-based typing.

Summary of the overall study and its limitations: The quantity of clinical and demographic metadata differed by source and by participant and was supplied without curation.

Taken from the germline V gene, the CDR1 and CDR2 loops are SQVTM and ANQGSEA. The trim is 6 bases for V and 0 bases for J, with a gap of 12 bases between the germline ends. CDR3 length: 14 amino acids, cysteine to phenylalanine. Kept here is only the CDR3 DNA, which spans 42 bases and is read in frame from base 1. On this clone itself: The target of this receptor is not known. Base qualities are not recorded, but no much larger clone differs from it by a single base.

TCRbeta CDR3 regions were amplified from genomic DNA using the immunoSEQ Assay, a bias-controlled multiplex PCR. In the paper's pipeline: Nucleated cell counts per sample were estimated from amplification of reference gene primers within the assay. To quantify the absolute abundance of each unique TCRbeta CDR3 rearrangement, sequence reads were collapsed and filtered. For each sample, productive Simpson clonality was calculated by taking the square root of Simpson's diversity index across productive rearrangements. TCRdb's version of the immuneACCESS table is confined to in-frame rearrangements and falls short of the full clone set. An unresolved V gene accounts for under half of the shortfall where checked; the remainder is of unknown origin. V, J and clone size reflect that table, while D and trimming were determined from the DNA. This sample has a few hundred thousand clones in its table, and 85% to 90% of those were observed once. Of the sample, 1.5% to 2% falls within the top ten clones.

Enrolling through a virtual design, the prospective study's participants ranged in age from roughly 18 to 95 years and lived across 24 United States geographic areas. To assign participants to cohorts, the prospective study relied on clinical history that participants themselves reported in a screening survey and a study questionnaire. Each participant in the prospective study had whole blood, serum and a nasopharyngeal or oropharyngeal swab collected by mobile phlebotomists. Additional blood draws and questionnaires over a 2-month period could optionally be provided by prospective study participants. Prospective study blood samples were shipped either frozen or at room temperature before DNA extraction.

Sequences were obtained from PBMCs or T cells enriched from blood (not recorded which). This sequence originates from a woman aged 18-30 years with acute COVID-19. The rearranged chain carries TRBV29-1 and TRBJ2-1, with TRBD2 perhaps the D gene, on 6 matching bases. The CDR3 amino acid sequence is: CSVGLRSSYNEQFF. Here is the DNA: TGCAGCGTGGGACTTCGCAGCTCCTACAATGAGCAGTTCTTC.